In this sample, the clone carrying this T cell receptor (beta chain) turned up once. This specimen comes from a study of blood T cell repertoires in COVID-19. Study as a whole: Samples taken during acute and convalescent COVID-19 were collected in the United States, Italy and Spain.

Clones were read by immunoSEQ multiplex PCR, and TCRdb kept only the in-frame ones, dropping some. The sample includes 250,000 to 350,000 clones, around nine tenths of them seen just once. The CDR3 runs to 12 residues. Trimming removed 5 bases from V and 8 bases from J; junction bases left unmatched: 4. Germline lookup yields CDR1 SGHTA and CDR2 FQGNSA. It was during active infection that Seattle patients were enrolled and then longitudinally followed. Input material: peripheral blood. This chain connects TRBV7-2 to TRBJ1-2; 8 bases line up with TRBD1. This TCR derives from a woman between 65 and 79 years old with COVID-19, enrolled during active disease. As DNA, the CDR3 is TGTGCCAGCAGCATAGACAGGGGAGGCTACACCTTC. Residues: CASSIDRGGYTF.